The next 9 T cell receptor beta chains were all read from a single sample in a study of T cell responses to AZD1222 COVID-19 vaccine. The table came from immunoSEQ multiplex PCR; TCRdb's copy has only in-frame clones and leaves some out. The sample comprises roughly 160,000 clones, approximately 92% of which are singletons, and 6% to 8% rests with the top ten. Sample: peripheral blood, taken on day 0 of AZD1222 vaccination. Receptors were obtained from an adult in good health.

This clone was found once. The V gene is TRBV7-9, the J gene TRBJ1-2, with D unclear. Per germline, CDR1 SEHNR and CDR2 FQNEAQ (reference sequence). The CDR3 sequence is 11 residues long. Trimming cost V 2 bases and J 8 bases, with 6 bases left between them. CDR3 sequence reads: CASSLKEGYTF. CDR3 DNA sequence: TGTGCCAGCAGCTTAAAGGAGGGCTACACCTTC.

The V call is TRBV14, the J call TRBJ2-7, with D unresolved. Germline V gives CDR1 SGHDN, CDR2 FVKESK. CDR3 length equals 15 residues. V was cut by 3 bases and J by 2 bases, with 14 bases left in between. Here the CDR3 DNA reads TGTGCCAGCAGCCACCTCGACACGGGTACCTACGAGCAGTACTTC. Residues: CASSHLDTGTYEQYF.

The chain employs TRBV19 and TRBJ1-4, with 10 positions matching TRBD1. The V segment lost 3 bases and the J segment 7 bases; nucleotides outside the gene matches: 5. The CDR3 extends over 15 amino acids. Germline lookup yields CDR1 LNHDA and CDR2 SQIVND (reference sequence). The DNA for the CDR3 is TGTGCCAGTAGTATGATTGGGACAGGGGTTGAAAAACTGTTTTTT. It yields the protein CASSMIGTGVEKLFF. The entire variable domain, with the rest obtained from reference TRBV19 and TRBJ1-4, is as follows: DGGITQSPKYLFRKEGQNVTLSCEQNLNHDAMYWYRQDPGQGLRLIYYSQIVNDFQKGDIAEGYSVSREKKESFPLTVTSAQKNPTAFYLCASSMIGTGVEKLFFGSGTQLSVL.

In nucleotides, the CDR3 is TGTGCCAGCAGCGTGGACACCTGGGCGAACACTGAAGCTTTCTTT. Encoded protein: CASSVDTWANTEAFF. The rearrangement links TRBV7-8 to TRBJ1-1; a possible D gene is TRBD1 (5 bases). Germline values: CDR1 SGHVS, CDR2 FQNEAQ. This CDR3 spans 15 amino acids. V dropped 5 bases and J dropped 1 base, with 14 bases sitting between them.

This chain joins TRBV11-2 and TRBJ2-7; tentative D call: TRBD2 (5 bases). Trimming left V 2 bases short and J 2 bases short, with 10 bases between. CDR1 and CDR2 from the germline V gene are SGHAT and FQNNGV. CDR3 size: 14 residues. CDR3 region: CASSLMPTTYEQYV. As DNA, the CDR3 is TGTGCCAGCAGCTTAATGCCGACTACCTACGAGCAGTACGTC.

The gene calls are TRBV2 and TRBJ1-1; 8 bases fit TRBD1. The CDR3 extends over 17 amino acids. Germline CDR1 SNHLY, CDR2 FYNNEI. With V trimmed by 7 bases and J by 1 base, 14 bases remained unmatched. CDR3 sequence: CASMMDRVGLRNTEAFF. The DNA for the CDR3 is TGTGCCAGCATGATGGACAGGGTTGGCTTACGGAACACTGAAGCTTTCTTT.

This clone was observed once. This chain links TRBV28 with TRBJ1-5; TRBD1 is a possible D gene (5 bases). V lost 4 bases and J lost 0, with 10 bases in between. In germline, CDR1 is MDHEN, CDR2 SYDVKM. This CDR3 contains 15 residues. As DNA, the CDR3 is TGTGCCAGCAGTTCCCAGGGATTTAGCAATCAGCCCCAGCATTTT. As protein: CASSSQGFSNQPQHF.

The gene calls are TRBV5-6 and TRBJ1-2, with D uncertain. Germline assignment: CDR1 SGHDT and CDR2 YYEEEE. Trimming left V 4 bases short and J 4 bases short, with 14 bases between. The CDR3 loop spans 14 amino acids. The CDR3 nucleotides read TGTGCCAGCAGCCGAGGGAGGGATGTCTATGGCTACACCTTC. This codes for CASSRGRDVYGYTF.

This clone was found once. The V call is TRBV18, the J call TRBJ1-2; D may be TRBD1 (5 bases). Trimming took off 0 bases at V and 6 bases at J, with 11 bases between the two ends. The germline gives CDR1 KGHSH, CDR2 LQKENI. The CDR3 spans 14 residues. As DNA, the CDR3 is TGTGCCAGCTCACCACCGGGCCGAGGGGATGGCTACACCTTC. Translation gives CASSPPGRGDGYTF.